This T cell receptor (beta chain) was profiled in a study of cytomegalovirus exposure and HLA in healthy donors. Use of 60 Vbeta and 13 Jbeta primers characterized the PCR. TCRdb's table, derived via immunoSEQ multiplex PCR, lists solely in-frame clones and lacks some. This sample yields roughly 150,000 clones, of which 75% are seen a single time; 7% belongs to the top ten. CDR3 length: 15 amino acids. The V and J ends lost 3 bases and 5 bases respectively, with 14 bases between them. Germline CDR1 ENHRY, CDR2 SYGVKD. This chain links TRBV10-3 with TRBJ1-5; D gene ambiguous. The sequence was collected from a man between 25 and 39 years old in good health and CMV-seronegative. Material for sequencing was PBMCs. CDR3 nucleotide sequence: TGTGCCATCAGTGAATCGGTGCGGAATTATCAGCCCCAGCATTTT. It translates to CAISESVRNYQPQHF.